This TCR beta chain derives from a study of T cell responses to AZD1222 COVID-19 vaccine. Study-level background: Second-dose groups at about 4 or about 12 weeks were pooled.

Turning to this clone: Its specificity is not known.

Broader study findings: Just 5 to 7 AZD1222 recipients were seropositive at baseline. Targeting of unmutated variant regions was reportedly seen in nearly half of spike-specific TCRs. Distributed over spike, vaccine-associated CD4 TCRs predominated at 160-218 and 743-854.

Germline V CDR1 and CDR2: KGHDR, SFDVKD. V was trimmed by 1 base and J by 5 bases, leaving 16 bases between them. The CDR3 runs to 16 residues. The method was immunoSEQ multiplex PCR; TCRdb's version includes in-frame clones alone and lacks a portion of them. This sample has approximately 110,000 clones; 92% occur once, and the top ten carry 1.2%. This TCR derives from an adult in good health. The V call is TRBV24-1, the J call TRBJ2-5; tentatively, D is TRBD1 or TRBD2 (5 bases each). The sequenced sample was peripheral blood, obtained on day 0 of AZD1222 vaccination. CDR3 DNA sequence: TGTGCCACCAGTGATTTTGAGGGGATCGGTGTGGAGACCCAGTACTTC. It yields the protein CATSDFEGIGVETQYF.